The TCR beta chain under discussion was sequenced for a study of early T cells in non-severe SARS-CoV-2 infection (dated by TCRdb to 2020 to 2023). Broadly, across the study: TCR sequencing used bulk RNA from unsorted whole blood, so alpha and beta chains could not be paired.

Beyond this particular receptor, the publication reports: VDJdb matching was skewed toward anti-spike CD8 responses and likely underestimated virus-specific expansions by missing private and CD4 specificities.

The library was produced with 5' RACE. Instrument used: NextSeq 500. To correct for sequencing error and PCR bias, the TCR library protocol tagged individual cDNA molecules with unique molecular identifiers. TCR alpha and beta chains were both sequenced, and the abundances of alpha and beta sequences in each sample were closely correlated with each other. The study's own analysis went as follows. V gene, J gene and CDR3 annotation of TCR sequences was performed with Decombinator V4. TCRs were defined as expanded if a significant change between any two time points was detected under a Poisson model with p below 0.0001. TCR abundances were normalised to the total number of TCRs sequenced per sample and expressed as counts per million. VDJdb, accessed 1 November 2021, was searched for CMV, EBV and SARS-CoV-2 annotated TCRs, with TCRs annotated for multiple antigens excluded. Starting from the raw public reads, TCRdb applied fastp trimming at Q25, assembled clones with MiXCR and retained in-frame beta chains. A single entry per CDR3 protein holds the most common genes and DNA from its merged rows. The V and J calls were not made by the authors but by TCRdb's processing. Present in this sample are 75,000 to 80,000 distinct CDR3 sequences, approximately 15% of which were seen just once. The ten largest make up 2.5% to 3% of the sample.

This was a case-control study nested in a cohort of healthcare workers in London, UK, who had nasopharyngeal swab PCR tests and blood samples taken every week. Healthcare workers were recruited during the week of the UK lockdown, between 23 and 31 March 2020, and followed weekly for up to roughly 15 weeks. As for this clonotype: No cognate antigen has been identified for it. No much larger clonotype is one base removed from it; base qualities were not supplied.

Sequenced input: whole blood. The TCR originated in an adult who was a healthcare worker with PCR-confirmed SARS-CoV-2 infection or an uninfected control (not recorded which).

The nucleotides read TGTGCCAGCAGCCCGGACAGGGGGCATGGTACTGAGCAGTTCTTC. This translates into CASSPDRGHGTEQFF. The receptor chain draws on TRBV11-2 and TRBJ2-1, with 11 bases aligning to TRBD1. The CDR3 runs 15 amino acids, cysteine and phenylalanine included. Solely the CDR3 DNA is kept, with 45 bases framed from the first base. Trimming takes 5 bases off V and 9 bases off J; junction bases not matched to a gene: 9. Looking up the germline V gene yields CDR1 SGHAT and CDR2 FQNNGV. With all but the CDR3 taken from the reference TRBV11-2 and TRBJ2-1 genes, the full variable domain is: EAGVAQSPRYKIIEKRQSVAFWCNPISGHATLYWYQQILGQGPKLLIQFQNNGVVDDSQLPKDRFSAERLKGVDSTLKIQPAKLEDSAVYLCASSPDRGHGTEQFFGPGTRLTVL.